This entry concerns a single T cell receptor beta chain. The junction had 15 bases not matched to a gene; V was cut back by 1 base and J by 12 bases. The CDR3 has 16 residues. Germline V gene sequence: CDR1 SNHLY, CDR2 FYNNEI. The data stem from a study of control samples from healthy donors and cancer patients. Generated by immunoSEQ multiplex PCR, the TCRdb table keeps only in-frame clones and is missing some. The sample gives hundreds of thousands of clones, more than 80% of which show up once; 5.5% to 8% is in the top ten. The specimen sequenced was PBMCs. The V call is TRBV2, the J call TRBJ2-1; 7 bases are shared with TRBD2. The source of this sequence is a man aged 40-50 years with head and neck cancer. DNA of the CDR3: TGTGCCAGCAGTGAAGGAGCGGGGTGGACAAAAACCGCGCAGTTCTTC. Translating it yields CASSEGAGWTKTAQFF.